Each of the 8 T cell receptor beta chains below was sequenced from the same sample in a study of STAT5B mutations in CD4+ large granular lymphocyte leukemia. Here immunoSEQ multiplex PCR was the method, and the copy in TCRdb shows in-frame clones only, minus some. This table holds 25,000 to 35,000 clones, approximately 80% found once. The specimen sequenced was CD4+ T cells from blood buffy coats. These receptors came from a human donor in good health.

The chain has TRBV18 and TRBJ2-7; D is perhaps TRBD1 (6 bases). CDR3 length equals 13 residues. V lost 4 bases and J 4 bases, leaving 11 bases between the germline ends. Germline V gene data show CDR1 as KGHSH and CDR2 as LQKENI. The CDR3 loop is CASSQTGTYEQYF. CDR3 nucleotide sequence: TGTGCCAGCTCACAGACAGGAACTTACGAGCAGTACTTC.

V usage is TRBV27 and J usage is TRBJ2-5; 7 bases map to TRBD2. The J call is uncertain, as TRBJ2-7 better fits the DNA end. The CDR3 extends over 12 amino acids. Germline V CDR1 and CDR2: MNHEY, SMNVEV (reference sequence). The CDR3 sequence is CASSSGAYEQYF. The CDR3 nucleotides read TGTGCCTCCTCTAGCGGAGCCTACGAGCAGTACTTC.

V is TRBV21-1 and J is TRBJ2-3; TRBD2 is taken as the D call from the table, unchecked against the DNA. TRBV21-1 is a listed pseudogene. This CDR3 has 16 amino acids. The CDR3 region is CASSSSSGRVTDTQYF. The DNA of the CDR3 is TGTGCCAGCAGCTCCTCTAGCGGGAGGGTGACAGATACGCAGTATTTT.

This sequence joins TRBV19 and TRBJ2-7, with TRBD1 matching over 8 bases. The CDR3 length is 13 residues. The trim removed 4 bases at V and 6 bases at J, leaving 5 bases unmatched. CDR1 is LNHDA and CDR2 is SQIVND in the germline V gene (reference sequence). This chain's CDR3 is CASSNDRGFEQYF. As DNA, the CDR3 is TGTGCCAGTAGTAACGACAGGGGTTTCGAGCAGTACTTC.

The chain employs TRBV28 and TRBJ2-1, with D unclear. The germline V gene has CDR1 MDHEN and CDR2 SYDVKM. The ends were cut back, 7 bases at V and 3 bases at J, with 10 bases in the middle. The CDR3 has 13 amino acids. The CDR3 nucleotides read TGTGCCAGCATGCGAAGGAACTACAATGAGCAGTTCTTC. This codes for CASMRRNYNEQFF. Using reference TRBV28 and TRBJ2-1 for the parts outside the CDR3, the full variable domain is DVKVTQSSRYLVKRTGEKVFLECVQDMDHENMFWYRQDPGLGLRLIYFSYDVKMKEKGDIPEGYSVSREKKERFSLILESASTNQTSMYLCASMRRNYNEQFFGPGTRLTVL.

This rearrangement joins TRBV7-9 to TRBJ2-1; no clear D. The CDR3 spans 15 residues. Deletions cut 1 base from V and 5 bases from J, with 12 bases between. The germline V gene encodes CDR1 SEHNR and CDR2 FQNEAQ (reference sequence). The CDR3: CASSLGSLRDNEQFF. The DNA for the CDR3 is TGTGCCAGCAGCTTAGGCTCTTTAAGGGACAATGAGCAGTTCTTC.

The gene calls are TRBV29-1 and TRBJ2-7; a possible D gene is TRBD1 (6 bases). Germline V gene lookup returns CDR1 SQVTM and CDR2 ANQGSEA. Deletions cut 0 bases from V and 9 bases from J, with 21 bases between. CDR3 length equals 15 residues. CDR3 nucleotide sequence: TGCAGCGTTGAAGATGTCAGGGGTCCCCCCAGCGCGCAGTACTTC. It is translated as CSVEDVRGPPSAQYF.

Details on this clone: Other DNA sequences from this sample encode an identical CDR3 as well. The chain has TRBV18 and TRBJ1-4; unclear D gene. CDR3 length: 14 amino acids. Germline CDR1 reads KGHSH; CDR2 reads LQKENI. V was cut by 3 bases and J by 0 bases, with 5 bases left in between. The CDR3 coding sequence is TGTGCCAGCTCACCGGGAGCAACTAATGAAAAACTGTTTTTT. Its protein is CASSPGATNEKLFF.